This entry features one TCR beta chain sequence. TCRdb reprocessed the 5' RACE reads; each CDR3 protein has one entry and no DNA is given. The sample totals 550,000 to 600,000 distinct CDR3 sequences. This specimen comes from a study of T cells expressing NK-cell markers. The germline V gene encodes CDR1 ENHRY and CDR2 SYGVKD. The CDR3 totals 13 residues. The TCR was taken from a man aged 18 to 29 in good health. Input material: blood T cells: a sorted CD56 or NKG2C T cell subset, CD4+ or CD8+ T cells, or bulk PBMC T cells (not recorded which). The chain links TRBV10-3 to TRBJ2-1. The CDR3 reads CAISDWTSRRQFF.